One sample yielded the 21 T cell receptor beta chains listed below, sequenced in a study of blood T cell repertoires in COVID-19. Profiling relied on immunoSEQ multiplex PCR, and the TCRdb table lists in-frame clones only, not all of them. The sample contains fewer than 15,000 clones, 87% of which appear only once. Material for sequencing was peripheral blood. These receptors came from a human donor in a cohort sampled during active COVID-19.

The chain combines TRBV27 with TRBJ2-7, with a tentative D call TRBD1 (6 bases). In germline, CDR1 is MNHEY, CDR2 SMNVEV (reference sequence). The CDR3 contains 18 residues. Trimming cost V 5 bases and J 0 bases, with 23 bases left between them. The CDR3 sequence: CASSPLSRDTAASYEQYF. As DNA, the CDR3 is TGTGCCAGCAGTCCTTTGTCCCGGGACACGGCCGCCTCCTACGAGCAGTACTTC.

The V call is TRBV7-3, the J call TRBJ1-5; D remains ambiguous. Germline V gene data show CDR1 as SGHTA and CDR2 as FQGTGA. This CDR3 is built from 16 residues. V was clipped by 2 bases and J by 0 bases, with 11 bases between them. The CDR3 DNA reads TGTGCCAGCAGCTTATCCTCCCAGGATAGCAATCAGCCCCAGCATTTT. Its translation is CASSLSSQDSNQPQHF.

CDR3 in amino acids: CASSEKGDILSNQPQHF. The CDR3 bases are TGTGCCAGCAGTGAAAAAGGGGACATACTTAGCAATCAGCCCCAGCATTTT. The rearrangement links TRBV6-1 to TRBJ1-5, with a tentative D call TRBD1 (6 bases). This CDR3 comprises 17 residues. V lost 2 bases, J lost 0 bases, and 14 bases lay in between. Germline assignment: CDR1 MNHNS and CDR2 SASEGT.

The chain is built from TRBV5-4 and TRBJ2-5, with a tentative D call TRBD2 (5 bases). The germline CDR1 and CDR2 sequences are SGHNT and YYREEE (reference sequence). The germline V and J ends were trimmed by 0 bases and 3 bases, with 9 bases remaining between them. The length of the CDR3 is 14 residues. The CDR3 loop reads CASSLGTEEETQYF. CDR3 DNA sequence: TGTGCCAGCAGCTTGGGGACGGAGGAAGAGACCCAGTACTTC.

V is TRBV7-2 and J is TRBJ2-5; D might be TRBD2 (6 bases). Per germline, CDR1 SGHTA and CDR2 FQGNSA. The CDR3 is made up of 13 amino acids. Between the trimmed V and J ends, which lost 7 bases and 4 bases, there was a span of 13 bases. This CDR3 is CASTLSGRETQYF. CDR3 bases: TGTGCCAGCACCCTCTCCGGGAGAGAGACCCAGTACTTC.

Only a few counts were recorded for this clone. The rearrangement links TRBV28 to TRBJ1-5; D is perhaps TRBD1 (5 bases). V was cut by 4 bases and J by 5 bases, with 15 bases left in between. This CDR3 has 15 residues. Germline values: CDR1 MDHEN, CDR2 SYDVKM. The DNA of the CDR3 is TGTGCCAGCAGTTCCTCCGGGACTGGCTATCAGCCCCAGCATTTT. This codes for CASSSSGTGYQPQHF.

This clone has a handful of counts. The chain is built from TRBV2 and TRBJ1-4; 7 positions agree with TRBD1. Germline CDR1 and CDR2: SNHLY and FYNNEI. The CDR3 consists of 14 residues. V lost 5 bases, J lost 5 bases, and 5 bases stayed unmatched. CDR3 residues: CASSTQGPNEKLFF. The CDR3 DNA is TGTGCCAGCAGTACACAGGGGCCGAATGAAAAACTGTTTTTT.

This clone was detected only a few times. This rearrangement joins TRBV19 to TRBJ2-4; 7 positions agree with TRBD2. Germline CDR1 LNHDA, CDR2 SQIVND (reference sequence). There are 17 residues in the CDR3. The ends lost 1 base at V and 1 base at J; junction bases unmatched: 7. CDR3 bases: TGTGCCAGTAGTATAGGATTGGGGGGGAGGGCCAAAAACATTCAGTACTTC. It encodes CASSIGLGGRAKNIQYF. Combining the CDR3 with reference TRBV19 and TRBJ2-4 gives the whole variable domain DGGITQSPKYLFRKEGQNVTLSCEQNLNHDAMYWYRQDPGQGLRLIYYSQIVNDFQKGDIAEGYSVSREKKESFPLTVTSAQKNPTAFYLCASSIGLGGRAKNIQYFGAGTRLSVL.

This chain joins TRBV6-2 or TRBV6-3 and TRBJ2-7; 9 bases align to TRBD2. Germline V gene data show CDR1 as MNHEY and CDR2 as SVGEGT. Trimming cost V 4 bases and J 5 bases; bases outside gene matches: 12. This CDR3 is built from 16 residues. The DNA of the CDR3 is TGTGCCAGCAGTTTGATTGCGGGAGGGATAAGGAACGAGCAGTACTTC. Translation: CASSLIAGGIRNEQYF.

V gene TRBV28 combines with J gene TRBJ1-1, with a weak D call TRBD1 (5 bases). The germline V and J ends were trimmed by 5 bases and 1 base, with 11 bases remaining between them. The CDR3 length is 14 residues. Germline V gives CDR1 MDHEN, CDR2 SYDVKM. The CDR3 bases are TGTGCCAGCAGTCTCCCGACAGAGAACACTGAAGCTTTCTTT. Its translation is CASSLPTENTEAFF.

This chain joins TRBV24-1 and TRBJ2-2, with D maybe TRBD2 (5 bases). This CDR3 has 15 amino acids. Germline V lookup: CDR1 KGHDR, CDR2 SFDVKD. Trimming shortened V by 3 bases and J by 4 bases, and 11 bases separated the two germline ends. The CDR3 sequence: CATSDRGHFTGELFF. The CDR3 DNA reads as TGTGCCACCAGTGATCGCGGGCATTTCACCGGGGAGCTGTTTTTT.

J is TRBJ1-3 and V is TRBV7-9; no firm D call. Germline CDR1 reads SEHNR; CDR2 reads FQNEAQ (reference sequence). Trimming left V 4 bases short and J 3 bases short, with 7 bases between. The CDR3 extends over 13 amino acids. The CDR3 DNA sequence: TGTGCCAGCAGCTCCGTTAGTGGAAACACCATATATTTT. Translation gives CASSSVSGNTIYF. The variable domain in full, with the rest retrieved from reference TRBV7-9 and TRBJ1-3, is DTGVSQNPRHKITKRGQNVTFRCDPISEHNRLYWYRQTLGQGPEFLTYFQNEAQLEKSRLLSDRFSAERPKGSFSTLEIQRTEQGDSAMYLCASSSVSGNTIYFGEGSWLTVV.

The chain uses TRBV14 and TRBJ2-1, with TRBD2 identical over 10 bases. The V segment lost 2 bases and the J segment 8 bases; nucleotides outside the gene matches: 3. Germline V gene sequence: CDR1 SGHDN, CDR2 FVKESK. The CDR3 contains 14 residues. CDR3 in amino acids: CASSQPGLAYEQFF. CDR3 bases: TGTGCCAGCAGCCAACCGGGACTAGCGTATGAGCAGTTCTTC.

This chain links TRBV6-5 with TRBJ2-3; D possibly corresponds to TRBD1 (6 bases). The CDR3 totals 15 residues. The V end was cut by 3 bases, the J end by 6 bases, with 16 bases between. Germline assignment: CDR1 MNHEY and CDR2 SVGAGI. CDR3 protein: CASSYGTYLRDTQYF. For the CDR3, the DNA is TGTGCCAGCAGTTATGGGACATACCTTCGGGATACGCAGTATTTT.

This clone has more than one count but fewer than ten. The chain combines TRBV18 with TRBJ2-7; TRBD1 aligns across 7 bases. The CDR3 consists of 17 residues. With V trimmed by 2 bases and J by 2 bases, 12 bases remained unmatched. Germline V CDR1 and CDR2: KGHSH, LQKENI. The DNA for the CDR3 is TGTGCCAGCTCACCAAGAGGCATCGGGACAGAGGCCTACGAGCAGTACTTC. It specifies CASSPRGIGTEAYEQYF.

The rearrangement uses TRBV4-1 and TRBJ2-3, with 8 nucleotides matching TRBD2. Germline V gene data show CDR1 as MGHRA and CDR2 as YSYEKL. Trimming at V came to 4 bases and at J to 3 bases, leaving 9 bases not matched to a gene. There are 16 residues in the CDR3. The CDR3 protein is CASSRSGSVGTDTQYF. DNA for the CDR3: TGCGCCAGCAGCCGAAGCGGGAGCGTAGGTACAGATACGCAGTATTTT.

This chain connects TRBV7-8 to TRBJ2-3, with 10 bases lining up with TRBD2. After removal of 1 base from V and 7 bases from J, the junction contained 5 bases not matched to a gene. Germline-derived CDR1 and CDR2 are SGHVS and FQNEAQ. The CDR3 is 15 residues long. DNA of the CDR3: TGTGCCAGCAGCTTAGGGCTAGCGGGAGTAAATACGCAGTATTTT. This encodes CASSLGLAGVNTQYF.

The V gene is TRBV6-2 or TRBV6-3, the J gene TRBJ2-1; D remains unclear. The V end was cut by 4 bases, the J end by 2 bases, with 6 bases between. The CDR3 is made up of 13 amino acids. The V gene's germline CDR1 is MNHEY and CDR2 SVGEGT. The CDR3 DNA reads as TGTGCCAGCAGTTCCCTCCCCTACAATGAGCAGTTCTTC. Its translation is CASSSLPYNEQFF.

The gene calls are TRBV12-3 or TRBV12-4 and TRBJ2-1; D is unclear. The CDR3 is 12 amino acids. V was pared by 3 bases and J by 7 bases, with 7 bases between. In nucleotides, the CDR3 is TGTGCCAGCAGTTTGGGCGTTAATGAGCAGTTCTTC. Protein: CASSLGVNEQFF.

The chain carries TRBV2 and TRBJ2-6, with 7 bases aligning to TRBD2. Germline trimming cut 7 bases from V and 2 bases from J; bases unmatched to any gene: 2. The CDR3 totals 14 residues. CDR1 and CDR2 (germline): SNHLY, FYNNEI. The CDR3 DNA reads TGTGCCAGCATGGGGGGGGCTGGGGCCAACGTCCTGACTTTC. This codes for CASMGGAGANVLTF.

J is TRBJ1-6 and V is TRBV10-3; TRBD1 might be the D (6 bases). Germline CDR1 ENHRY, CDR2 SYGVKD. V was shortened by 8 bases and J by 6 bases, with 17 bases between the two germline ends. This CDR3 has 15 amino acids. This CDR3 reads CAIALGQGPNSPLHF. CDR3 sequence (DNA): TGTGCCATCGCACTGGGGCAGGGGCCTAATTCACCCCTCCACTTT.